These 3 T cell receptor beta chains originate from one sample sequenced in a study of T-cell reconstitution after alpha-beta-depleted transplantation in children (dated by TCRdb to 2016 to 2018). Library prep was done by PCR. TCRdb names Illumina HiSeq 2500 as the instrument used. TCR library preparation used molecular barcoding, with unique molecular identifiers applied to normalize quantification of the TCRbeta repertoire. TCRdb passed the public sequencing reads through fastp at Q25 and MiXCR, retaining productive beta sequences. Rows merge per CDR3 protein into single entries with the most common DNA and genes. This sample has 250,000 to 300,000 distinct CDR3 sequences in its table, and over 9% of those were observed once. Clones ranked in the top ten supply approximately 7% of the sample. The treatment or condition label, read with the paper, signifies: allogeneic hematopoietic cell transplantation with graft depleted of TCRalphabeta T cells and CD19 B cells.

The starting material was PBMCs, obtained before TCRalphabeta/CD19-depleted stem cell transplant. Receptors were obtained from a boy in the first two years of life with acute myeloid leukemia, due to receive a stem cell transplant.

This clonotype was counted ten times or more. The chain has TRBV7-6 and TRBJ2-1, with a weak D call TRBD2 (5 bases). Germline CDR1 and CDR2: SGHVS and FNYEAQ. V shed 0 bases and J shed 8 bases, with 14 bases lying between them. This CDR3 has 15 residues. Here the CDR3 DNA reads TGTGCCAGCAGCTTAGCCCCTGGGGAGCACTATGAGCAGTTCTTC. This gives the protein CASSLAPGEHYEQFF.

This chain uses TRBV12-3 or TRBV12-4 with TRBJ1-4; perhaps TRBD1 as D (5 bases). Trimming took off 2 bases at V and 6 bases at J, with 16 bases between the two ends. The CDR3 loop spans 16 amino acids. CDR3 sequence reads: CASSLRSGGVYEKLFF. The CDR3 DNA reads as TGTGCCAGCAGTTTACGGTCTGGGGGGGTGTATGAAAAACTGTTTTTT.

About this clonotype itself: Because the CDR3 is missing its conserved closing phenylalanine or tryptophan, this is likely a read error. The genes are TRBV5-1 and TRBJ2-7; D gene unclear. Germline V gene sequence: CDR1 SGHRS, CDR2 YFSETQ. This CDR3 has 14 amino acids. The V and J ends lost 0 bases and 5 bases respectively, with 12 bases between them. CDR3 DNA: TGCGCCAGCAGCTTGGGGCCCGCGTCGGACGAGCAGTACTCC. This sequence encodes CASSLGPASDEQYS.